This note documents a single TCR beta chain sequence. This specimen belongs to a study of blood T cell repertoires in COVID-19. About the research overall: The study drew acute and convalescent COVID-19 samples from the United States, Italy and Spain.

Profiling relied on immunoSEQ multiplex PCR, and the TCRdb table lists in-frame clones only, not all of them. This sample carries around 390,000 clones, about 86% of them seen once, and the ten largest clones take about 9.4%. The TCR sequence derives from a woman between 50 and 59 years old who had recovered from COVID-19. The sequenced sample consisted of PBMCs or T cells enriched from blood (not recorded which).

This CDR3 reads CASSPDSLFNQPQHF. The DNA of the CDR3 is TGTGCCAGCTCACCGGACAGTCTGTTCAATCAGCCCCAGCATTTT. V and J are TRBV18 and TRBJ1-5, with D maybe TRBD1 (6 bases). Trimming took off 3 bases at V and 3 bases at J, with 12 bases between the two ends. The CDR3 has 15 amino acids. Looked up from germline, CDR1 is KGHSH and CDR2 is LQKENI.